These 23 T cell receptor beta chains were sequenced from one sample in a study of CD8 T cells in Susac syndrome. Reverse transcription of roughly 0.5 to 1 ug RNA was carried out with random hexamers. TCRdb reanalysed the immunoSEQ multiplex PCR reads using MiXCR and keeps one entry per CDR3 protein. The data show around 130,000 distinct CDR3 sequences, around 94% seen once. Sequencing was done on a sample of CD4+ T cells from PBMCs. These receptors all stem from a human donor in good health.

The rearrangement links TRBV20-1 to TRBJ2-1; D is unclear. V lost 6 bases and J 11 bases, leaving 17 bases between the germline ends. Germline loops: CDR1 DFQATT, CDR2 SNEGSKA (reference sequence). CDR3 length: 12 amino acids. CDR3 in amino acids: CSAYPNPNQQFF. The CDR3 DNA reads as TGCAGTGCCTACCCGAACCCGAACCAGCAGTTCTTC.

The table lists this clonotype with a count of one. This sequence joins TRBV3-1 and TRBJ1-1; 7 nucleotides line up with TRBD1. V dropped 8 bases and J dropped 11; count of bases not matched to a gene: 8. The CDR3 extends over 11 amino acids. Germline V lookup: CDR1 LGHDT, CDR2 YNNKEL (reference sequence). CDR3 bases: TGTGCCAGCGGAGATCAGGGGGGCGCTTTCTTT. It translates to CASGDQGGAFF.

Concerning this clonotype: One junction end disagrees with the germline gene, perhaps due to a read error. This chain connects TRBV28 to TRBJ1-1, with D perhaps TRBD1 (5 bases). Per germline, CDR1 MDHEN and CDR2 SYDVKM. The CDR3 is 14 amino acids. CDR3 coding DNA: TGTGCCAGCAGTTTAGGCCAGGGTAACACTGAAGCTTCCTTT. The encoded protein is CASSLGQGNTEASF. The whole variable domain, filled in from reference TRBV28 and TRBJ1-1, reads DVKVTQSSRYLVKRTGEKVFLECVQDMDHENMFWYRQDPGLGLRLIYFSYDVKMKEKGDIPEGYSVSREKKERFSLILESASTNQTSMYLCASSLGQGNTEASFGQGTRLTVV.

The chain joins TRBV20-1 to TRBJ1-1; 7 bases fit TRBD1. There are 14 residues in the CDR3. Germline lookup yields CDR1 DFQATT and CDR2 SNEGSKA (reference sequence). V lost 3 bases to trimming and J lost 2 bases; unmatched junction nucleotides: 6. This CDR3 is CSASPDRANTEAFF. DNA of the CDR3: TGCAGTGCTAGCCCCGACAGGGCCAACACTGAAGCTTTCTTT.

This chain links TRBV7-9 with TRBJ1-1; D is unresolved. Germline V gene sequence: CDR1 SEHNR, CDR2 FQNEAQ (reference sequence). This CDR3 is built from 14 residues. Trimming removed 4 bases from V and 2 bases from J, with 11 bases in between. The CDR3 region has the DNA TGTGCCAGCAGCTGGACGGTAAACAACACTGAAGCTTTCTTT. Residues: CASSWTVNNTEAFF.

The rearrangement joins TRBV12-3 or TRBV12-4 to TRBJ2-5; 11 nucleotides line up with TRBD2. The CDR3 is 16 amino acids. The J segment lost 0 bases and the V segment lost 6 bases, leaving 6 bases of the junction unmatched. The CDR3 reads CASSPRTSGYQETQYF. CDR3 bases: TGTGCCAGCAGCCCTCGGACTAGCGGGTACCAAGAGACCCAGTACTTC.

The V call is TRBV14, the J call TRBJ2-3; D remains ambiguous. Germline V gene lookup returns CDR1 SGHDN and CDR2 FVKESK. The CDR3 sequence is 14 residues long. V was clipped by 4 bases and J by 4 bases, with 12 bases between them. Here the CDR3 reads CASSPVHLSDTQYF. The CDR3 DNA is TGTGCCAGCAGCCCCGTCCATCTTTCAGATACGCAGTATTTT.

This clonotype was seen a single time. This rearrangement joins TRBV12-3 or TRBV12-4 to TRBJ1-6; maybe TRBD1 (6 bases). CDR3 size: 14 residues. V lost 5 bases, J lost 9 bases, and 14 bases lay in between. This chain's CDR3 is CASSPSGHVSPLHF. In nucleotides, the CDR3 is TGTGCCAGCAGTCCTTCGGGACATGTTTCACCCCTCCACTTT.

This clonotype has a single count. The CDR3 DNA reads TGTGCCAGCAGCTTGGCTAGCGGGAGAATGGGAAACATTCAGTACTTC. Residues: CASSLASGRMGNIQYF. The chain joins TRBV13 to TRBJ2-4, with 10 bases aligning to TRBD2. V shed 3 bases, J shed 6 bases, and the junction held 8 bases outside the gene matches. Germline V CDR1 and CDR2: PRHDT, FYEKMQ (reference sequence). This CDR3 is 16 amino acids long. Together with reference TRBV13 and TRBJ2-4, the CDR3 gives the full variable domain: AAGVIQSPRHLIKEKRETATLKCYPIPRHDTVYWYQQGPGQDPQFLISFYEKMQSDKGSIPDRFSAQQFSDYHSELNMSSLELGDSALYFCASSLASGRMGNIQYFGAGTRLSVL.

This chain uses TRBV5-1 with TRBJ2-5; the D call may be TRBD1 or TRBD2 (5 bases each). Between the trimmed V and J ends, which lost 6 bases and 3 bases, there was a span of 15 bases. The CDR3 consists of 14 residues. CDR1 and CDR2 (germline): SGHRS, YFSETQ. The CDR3 here is CASKGTRLKETQYF. CDR3 bases: TGCGCCAGCAAAGGGACGCGGTTAAAAGAGACCCAGTACTTC.

The chain uses TRBV5-1 and TRBJ2-7; TRBD2 might be the D (5 bases). The V gene lost 2 bases and the J gene lost 2 bases, with 11 bases spanning the gap. Germline V gene lookup returns CDR1 SGHRS and CDR2 YFSETQ. The CDR3 is made up of 14 amino acids. This chain's CDR3 is CASSFVTGTYEQYF. The DNA of the CDR3 is TGCGCCAGCAGCTTTGTCACGGGGACCTACGAGCAGTACTTC.

The rearrangement uses TRBV30 and TRBJ2-3, with 11 bases identical to TRBD2. The CDR3 has 15 residues. The germline CDR1 and CDR2 sequences are GTSNPN and SVGIG (reference sequence). The J segment lost 6 bases and the V segment lost 5 bases, leaving 10 bases of the junction unmatched. The CDR3 DNA is TGTGCCTGGGACCCGGGACTAGCGGAAGGTGATACGCAGTATTTT. Protein sequence: CAWDPGLAEGDTQYF. The full variable domain, in which reference TRBV30 and TRBJ2-3 provide the parts outside the CDR3, is SQTIHQWPATLVQPVGSPLSLECTVEGTSNPNLYWYRQAAGRGLQLLFYSVGIGQISSEVPQNLSASRPQDRQFILSSKKLLLSDSGFYLCAWDPGLAEGDTQYFGPGTRLTVL.

The V gene is TRBV15, the J gene TRBJ2-5, with 7 bases fitting TRBD2. The junction had 11 bases not matched to a gene; V was cut back by 7 bases and J by 0 bases. The CDR3 has 16 residues. Germline loops: CDR1 LNHNV, CDR2 YYDKDF (reference sequence). CDR3 residues: CATTLSGNLYQETQYF. CDR3 DNA: TGTGCCACCACATTAAGCGGGAACTTGTACCAAGAGACCCAGTACTTC.

The chain couples TRBV2 to TRBJ2-2; a possible D gene is TRBD2 (5 bases). V gave up 6 bases and J gave up 5 bases, with 13 bases separating them. CDR1 is SNHLY and CDR2 is FYNNEI in the germline V gene. The CDR3 loop spans 14 amino acids. CDR3 in amino acids: CASRPSFRTGELFF. The DNA for the CDR3 is TGTGCCAGCAGGCCTAGCTTTCGAACCGGGGAGCTGTTTTTT. Looking up the rest from reference TRBV2 and TRBJ2-2 gives the full variable domain: EPEVTQTPSHQVTQMGQEVILRCVPISNHLYFYWYRQILGQKVEFLVSFYNNEISEKSEIFDDQFSVERPDGSNFTLKIRSTKLEDSAMYFCASRPSFRTGELFFGEGSRLTVL.

The V gene is TRBV19, the J gene TRBJ2-7; a possible D gene is TRBD2 (5 bases). The CDR3 contains 14 residues. Trimming pared 4 bases from V and 1 base from J, leaving 11 bases between. From germline, CDR1 is LNHDA and CDR2 SQIVND (reference sequence). CDR3 loop: CASSNGLGSYEQYF. Written as DNA, the CDR3 is TGTGCCAGTAGTAATGGACTGGGATCCTACGAGCAGTACTTC. Using reference TRBV19 and TRBJ2-7 for the parts outside the CDR3, the full variable domain is DGGITQSPKYLFRKEGQNVTLSCEQNLNHDAMYWYRQDPGQGLRLIYYSQIVNDFQKGDIAEGYSVSREKKESFPLTVTSAQKNPTAFYLCASSNGLGSYEQYFGPGTRLTVT.

V usage is TRBV6-5 and J usage is TRBJ1-4, with D unclear. The CDR3 spans 13 residues. Per germline, CDR1 MNHEY and CDR2 SVGAGI. V lost 5 bases and J lost 2, with 6 bases in between. The CDR3 DNA reads TGTGCCAGCAGTACACCGACTAATGAAAAACTGTTTTTT. Amino acid sequence: CASSTPTNEKLFF.

The chain recombines TRBV6-5 with TRBJ1-1; D unclear. V was cut by 6 bases and J by 5 bases, with 19 bases left in between. Germline CDR1 reads MNHEY; CDR2 reads SVGAGI. The CDR3 runs to 15 residues. DNA for the CDR3: TGTGCCAGCAGCCTAGACAACACGGGGAGGACTGAAGCTTTCTTT. It codes for CASSLDNTGRTEAFF.

J is TRBJ1-1 and V is TRBV20-1; a possible D gene is TRBD1 (5 bases). The CDR3 sequence is 13 residues long. The V gene's germline CDR1 is DFQATT and CDR2 SNEGSKA (reference sequence). Trimming took 6 bases from V and 0 from J, leaving 11 bases between them. The CDR3 coding sequence is TGCAGTGCGTGGGACGGGATGAACACTGAAGCTTTCTTT. Protein: CSAWDGMNTEAFF.

This clonotype was counted once. The chain carries TRBV5-6 and TRBJ2-1; 10 bases map to TRBD2. Germline V lookup: CDR1 SGHDT, CDR2 YYEEEE. The CDR3 totals 18 residues. Germline trimming cut 0 bases from V and 4 bases from J; bases unmatched to any gene: 10. CDR3: CASSLVEGLATAYNEQFF. DNA for the CDR3: TGTGCCAGCAGCTTGGTGGAGGGACTAGCGACTGCATACAATGAGCAGTTCTTC.

The chain links TRBV27 to TRBJ2-2; 11 bases map to TRBD1. Looked up from germline, CDR1 is MNHEY and CDR2 is SMNVEV (reference sequence). V was pared by 7 bases and J by 7 bases, with 5 bases of the junction left unmatched. The CDR3 runs 14 residues. The CDR3 region is CASTRDRGDGELFF. The CDR3 DNA follows: TGTGCCAGCACCCGGGACAGGGGGGACGGGGAGCTGTTTTTT.

The chain links TRBV11-2 to TRBJ2-1; 14 bases are shared with TRBD2. V shed 4 bases, J shed 8 bases, and the junction held 7 bases outside the gene matches. The CDR3 consists of 16 residues. The V gene's germline CDR1 is SGHAT and CDR2 FQNNGV. CDR3 sequence (DNA): TGTGCCAGCAGCTGGGGCGGGACTAGCGGGAGCTATGAGCAGTTCTTC. It specifies CASSWGGTSGSYEQFF.

This chain uses TRBV12-3 or TRBV12-4 with TRBJ2-7, with TRBD1 matching 9 bases. After removal of 7 bases from V and 3 bases from J, the junction contained 10 bases not matched to a gene. There are 15 residues in the CDR3. The CDR3 here is CASTTGQGSFYEQYF. The CDR3 DNA is TGTGCCAGCACCACGGGACAGGGCAGTTTCTACGAGCAGTACTTC.

The chain employs TRBV7-9 and TRBJ2-3, with TRBD2 identical over 7 bases. The J segment lost 5 bases and the V segment lost 7 bases, leaving 3 bases of the junction unmatched. The CDR3 sequence is 12 residues long. Germline V gene sequence: CDR1 SEHNR, CDR2 FQNEAQ (reference sequence). The DNA of the CDR3 is TGTGCCAGCATCAGGGAGGGAGATACGCAGTATTTT. This codes for CASIREGDTQYF.